These 28 T cell receptor beta chains came from one sample sequenced in a study of shared clonotypes between healthy human individuals. Sequencing was performed with immunoSEQ multiplex PCR; in TCRdb, only in-frame clones are kept and a portion is missing. Of fewer than 1.8 million clones listed, approximately 98.5% were seen once; the top ten hold about 0.4%. Input material: naive CD4+ T cells sorted from blood. Subset given: CD45RA+ positively selected. The receptor source for this set is a man aged 25 to 40 in good health.

The rearrangement joins TRBV30 to TRBJ1-5; D call uncertain. The CDR3 is 13 residues long. CDR1 is GTSNPN, CDR2 SVGIG, per germline (reference sequence). Trimming pared 1 base from V and 10 bases from J, leaving 14 bases between. CDR3 sequence reads: CAWSATVLEPQHF. The CDR3 region has the DNA TGTGCCTGGAGTGCTACAGTTCTGGAACCCCAGCATTTT.

Turning to this clone: The sample holds other DNA sequences that translate to the same CDR3. V and J are TRBV19 and TRBJ2-7, with D unresolved. Germline V gene sequence: CDR1 LNHDA, CDR2 SQIVND (reference sequence). V shed 3 bases and J shed 3 bases, with 9 bases lying between them. The CDR3 has 13 amino acids. The CDR3 spells CASSIGRLYEQYF. The CDR3 DNA sequence: TGTGCCAGTAGTATTGGCCGGCTCTACGAGCAGTACTTC.

The rearrangement uses TRBV19 and TRBJ2-7; no clear D gene. There are 17 residues in the CDR3. Trimming stripped 3 bases from V and 0 bases from J, with 18 bases between. In germline, CDR1 is LNHDA, CDR2 SQIVND (reference sequence). Here the CDR3 reads CASSIPRLQASSYEQYF. CDR3 DNA sequence: TGTGCCAGTAGTATCCCCCGTCTGCAGGCTAGCTCCTACGAGCAGTACTTC.

Comments on this clone: Different DNA sequences within this sample yield the same CDR3. The chain uses TRBV4-2 and TRBJ2-1; 7 bases line up with TRBD2. CDR3 length: 15 residues. The trim removed 1 base at V and 3 bases at J, leaving 3 bases unmatched. Germline V gives CDR1 LGHNA, CDR2 YNFKEQ. Written as DNA, the CDR3 is TGTGCCAGCAGCCAAGGACTAGCCAACTACAATGAGCAGTTCTTC. Protein sequence: CASSQGLANYNEQFF.

This rearrangement joins TRBV5-1 to TRBJ2-7; the match to TRBD2 covers 11 bases. The V and J ends lost 0 bases and 1 base, in that order; junction bases with no gene match: 12. CDR1 is SGHRS and CDR2 is YFSETQ in the germline V gene. CDR3 length: 19 amino acids. In DNA, the CDR3 is TGCGCCAGCAGCTTGGTTGGGGAAAGGGGACTAGCGGATTCCTACGAGCAGTACTTC. This translates into CASSLVGERGLADSYEQYF.

The chain uses TRBV7-8 and TRBJ1-2; a possible D gene is TRBD1 (6 bases). Germline V lookup: CDR1 SGHVS, CDR2 FQNEAQ. V lost 5 bases and J 4 bases, leaving 11 bases between the germline ends. The CDR3 consists of 13 residues. DNA of the CDR3: TGTGCCAGCAGCGAACGAGGGGGCTATGGCTACACCTTC. This gives the protein CASSERGGYGYTF. Full variable domain (outside the CDR3, taken from reference TRBV7-8 and TRBJ1-2): GAGVSQSPRYKVAKRGQDVALRCDPISGHVSLFWYQQALGQGPEFLTYFQNEAQLDKSGLPSDRFFAERPEGSVSTLKIQRTQQEDSAVYLCASSERGGYGYTFGSGTRLTVV.

The V call is TRBV6-1, the J call TRBJ1-5; 10 nucleotides line up with TRBD1. V lost 1 base to trimming and J lost 6 bases; unmatched junction nucleotides: 0. The CDR3 extends over 14 amino acids. Germline CDR1 and CDR2: MNHNS and SASEGT. The CDR3, as DNA: TGTGCCAGCAGTGAAGGGACAGGGGGTCAGCCCCAGCATTTT. Its protein product is CASSEGTGGQPQHF.

Turning to this clone: Other nucleotide sequences in the sample specify the same CDR3. The V gene is TRBV5-1, the J gene TRBJ2-2, with D tentatively TRBD2 (6 bases). Trimming shortened V by 0 bases and J by 4 bases, and 10 bases separated the two germline ends. Germline CDR1 is SGHRS and CDR2 is YFSETQ. The CDR3 extends over 15 amino acids. The CDR3 nucleotides are TGCGCCAGCAGCTTGGAACTAGCAGGCACCGGGGAGCTGTTTTTT. This sequence encodes CASSLELAGTGELFF.

Comment on this clone: At one of its ends the junction is not consistent with the germline gene, which may arise from a read error. The chain has TRBV9 and TRBJ2-7; 9 nucleotides agree with TRBD2. The length of the CDR3 is 14 residues. Per the germline V gene, CDR1 is SGDLS and CDR2 is YYNGEE. CDR3 in DNA: TGTGCCGGCAGCGTAGCGGGAGAGGTTTACGAGCAGTACTTC. It yields the protein CAGSVAGEVYEQYF.

As to this clone: The sample holds other DNA sequences that translate to the same CDR3. The J gene is TRBJ1-2, the V gene TRBV30; D not certain. With 1 base removed from V and 6 bases from J, the gap between germline ends came to 3 bases. The CDR3 runs to 10 residues. In germline, CDR1 is GTSNPN, CDR2 SVGIG (reference sequence). The CDR3 nucleotides are TGTGCCTGGAGTGGGAATGGCTACACCTTC. It encodes CAWSGNGYTF.

The gene calls are TRBV28 and TRBJ1-2; D is possibly TRBD1 (5 bases). The CDR3 consists of 15 residues. V was cut by 4 bases and J by 5 bases, with 17 bases left in between. CDR1 and CDR2 from the germline V gene are MDHEN and SYDVKM. The chain's CDR3 is CASSSPSTVRYGYTF. In DNA, the CDR3 is TGTGCCAGCAGTTCCCCTTCGACAGTCCGTTATGGCTACACCTTC.

This chain joins TRBV18 and TRBJ1-3; unclear D gene. Germline V gene lookup returns CDR1 KGHSH and CDR2 LQKENI. The CDR3 is 17 amino acids. The V end lost 3 bases, the J end lost 0 bases, and 15 bases lay between the germline ends. CDR3 sequence (DNA): TGTGCCAGCTCACCCATCGGTCCTAAGAGCTCTGGAAACACCATATATTTT. Its protein is CASSPIGPKSSGNTIYF.

This chain joins TRBV6-1 and TRBJ2-1; a possible D gene is TRBD2 (5 bases). CDR1 and CDR2 (germline): MNHNS, SASEGT. CDR3 size: 10 residues. The CDR3 here is CGGGDNEQFF. Here the CDR3 DNA reads TGTGGCGGAGGAGATAATGAGCAGTTCTTC.

The chain couples TRBV25-1 to TRBJ2-5; D not certain. The ends were cut back, 2 bases at V and 5 bases at J, with 9 bases in the middle. The CDR3 sequence is 13 residues long. Germline V CDR1 and CDR2: MGHDK, SYGVNS. The CDR3 protein is CASSETYPETQYF. The CDR3 DNA sequence: TGTGCCAGCAGTGAAACGTACCCCGAGACCCAGTACTTC.

The chain carries TRBV18 and TRBJ2-1; 7 bases fit TRBD1. This CDR3 has 16 amino acids. The germline V gene has CDR1 KGHSH and CDR2 LQKENI. After removal of 5 bases from V and 6 bases from J, the junction contained 13 bases not matched to a gene. CDR3 DNA sequence: TGTGCCAGCTCAGTATTGACAGGGACCGACAGCAATGAGCAGTTCTTC. It specifies CASSVLTGTDSNEQFF.

With regard to this clone: The sample carries other DNA sequences with the same CDR3. This sequence joins TRBV28 and TRBJ2-7; D unresolved. Germline values: CDR1 MDHEN, CDR2 SYDVKM. Trimming pared 6 bases from V and 4 bases from J, leaving 7 bases between. The CDR3 spans 11 residues. For the CDR3, the DNA is TGTGCCAGCAGCCCTAAATACGAGCAGTACTTC. Its translation: CASSPKYEQYF. The variable domain in full, completed from reference TRBV28 and TRBJ2-7, reads DVKVTQSSRYLVKRTGEKVFLECVQDMDHENMFWYRQDPGLGLRLIYFSYDVKMKEKGDIPEGYSVSREKKERFSLILESASTNQTSMYLCASSPKYEQYFGPGTRLTVT.

The rearrangement joins TRBV5-8 to TRBJ1-5; 9 bases map to TRBD1. Trimming removed 2 bases from V and 3 bases from J; junction bases left unmatched: 3. Germline lookup yields CDR1 SGHTS and CDR2 YDEGEE. The CDR3 totals 15 residues. The CDR3 sequence is CASSLQGATNQPQHF. The CDR3 coding sequence is TGTGCCAGCAGCTTACAGGGGGCGACCAATCAGCCCCAGCATTTT.

This sequence joins TRBV4-3 and TRBJ2-7; D remains ambiguous. V was clipped by 0 bases and J by 2 bases, with 5 bases between them. Germline V CDR1 and CDR2: LGHNA, YSLEER. This CDR3 has 13 residues. The CDR3 region has the DNA TGCGCCAGCAGCCAAGACGTGGCCTACGAGCAGTACTTC. It codes for CASSQDVAYEQYF.

The rearrangement links TRBV7-6 to TRBJ2-3; D gene unclear. CDR3 length: 14 amino acids. V lost 3 bases, J lost 7 bases, and 14 bases lay in between. Germline V CDR1 and CDR2: SGHVS, FNYEAQ. The CDR3 spells CASSFSPSMNTQYF. CDR3 coding DNA: TGTGCCAGCAGCTTCTCGCCTTCAATGAATACGCAGTATTTT. The variable domain in full, completed from reference TRBV7-6 and TRBJ2-3, reads GAGVSQSPRYKVTKRGQDVALRCDPISGHVSLYWYRQALGQGPEFLTYFNYEAQQDKSGLPNDRFSAERPEGSISTLTIQRTEQRDSAMYRCASSFSPSMNTQYFGPGTRLTVL.

The chain has TRBV18 and TRBJ2-1; 8 bases map to TRBD2. Germline lookup yields CDR1 KGHSH and CDR2 LQKENI. CDR3 length: 16 amino acids. V lost 1 base to trimming and J lost 9 bases; unmatched junction nucleotides: 11. The CDR3 spells CASSPLSGGPVSEQFF. DNA for the CDR3: TGTGCCAGCTCACCACTTTCGGGAGGGCCTGTTTCTGAGCAGTTCTTC.

The chain employs TRBV5-4 and TRBJ2-7; TRBD1 or TRBD2 may be the D gene (5 bases each). Germline CDR1 and CDR2: SGHNT and YYREEE (reference sequence). This CDR3 comprises 15 residues. Trimming stripped 4 bases from V and 6 bases from J, with 20 bases between. This CDR3 is CASSTPDTGPVEQYF. The CDR3 DNA reads as TGTGCCAGCAGCACGCCGGACACGGGACCCGTCGAGCAGTACTTC.

This rearrangement joins TRBV5-6 to TRBJ2-7; 10 nucleotides agree with TRBD2. V lost 0 bases to trimming and J lost 9 bases; unmatched junction nucleotides: 6. The CDR3 extends over 14 amino acids. Germline loops: CDR1 SGHDT, CDR2 YYEEEE. The CDR3 DNA reads as TGTGCCAGCAGCTTGGGTCTAGCGGGAGATGGGCAGTACTTC. Translation: CASSLGLAGDGQYF.

The gene calls are TRBV28 and TRBJ1-1, with 9 bases matching TRBD1. The CDR3 covers 15 residues. Trimming cost V 5 bases and J 8 bases; bases outside gene matches: 12. The V gene's germline CDR1 is MDHEN and CDR2 SYDVKM. The CDR3 DNA reads TGTGCCAGCAGTCGGGGACAGGGAAACGGCTTAGAAGCTTTCTTT. Its protein product is CASSRGQGNGLEAFF.

The chain combines TRBV30 with TRBJ1-1, with D possibly TRBD1 on 5 matching bases. The CDR3 extends over 12 amino acids. The germline gives CDR1 GTSNPN, CDR2 SVGIG (reference sequence). The germline V and J ends were trimmed by 1 base and 6 bases, with 9 bases remaining between them. CDR3 loop: CAWSGGVAEAFF. The CDR3 bases are TGTGCCTGGAGTGGAGGGGTGGCTGAAGCTTTCTTT. Looking up the rest from reference TRBV30 and TRBJ1-1 gives the full variable domain: SQTIHQWPATLVQPVGSPLSLECTVEGTSNPNLYWYRQAAGRGLQLLFYSVGIGQISSEVPQNLSASRPQDRQFILSSKKLLLSDSGFYLCAWSGGVAEAFFGQGTRLTVV.

The sample holds one count of this clone. The chain is built from TRBV9 and TRBJ2-7, with unresolved D. Trimming shortened V by 3 bases and J by 2 bases, and 18 bases separated the two germline ends. Germline assignment: CDR1 SGDLS and CDR2 YYNGEE. The CDR3 totals 16 residues. The CDR3 loop reads CASSGVPWVTTYEQYF. CDR3 coding DNA: TGTGCCAGCAGCGGAGTCCCTTGGGTAACTACCTACGAGCAGTACTTC.

The V and J genes are TRBV29-1 and TRBJ1-4; D not resolved. V lost 7 bases, J lost 5 bases, and 14 bases lay in between. CDR3 length equals 13 residues. The germline V gene encodes CDR1 SQVTM and CDR2 ANQGSEA. The CDR3: CSGIGSGNEKLFF. In DNA form, the CDR3 reads TGCAGCGGGATTGGGTCGGGGAATGAAAAACTGTTTTTT.

The rearrangement links TRBV5-4 to TRBJ2-7; TRBD1 or TRBD2 may be the D gene (5 bases each). The germline CDR1 and CDR2 sequences are SGHNT and YYREEE (reference sequence). There are 16 residues in the CDR3. The V and J ends lost 0 bases and 2 bases respectively, with 15 bases between them. The CDR3: CASSLARGVRPYEQYF. The CDR3 nucleotides are TGTGCCAGCAGCTTGGCGAGAGGGGTTCGACCCTACGAGCAGTACTTC.

The chain carries TRBV29-1 and TRBJ2-3, with 8 positions matching TRBD1. Trimming removed 6 bases from V and 4 bases from J; junction bases left unmatched: 15. Germline-derived CDR1 and CDR2 are SQVTM and ANQGSEA. There are 16 residues in the CDR3. The CDR3 region has the DNA TGCAGCGTGGGAGGACAGGGATCTGGGGCAGCAGATACGCAGTATTTT. This translates into CSVGGQGSGAADTQYF.